Following are 10 T cell receptor beta chains from one sample sequenced in a study of graft-versus-host responses after intestinal transplantation. The method was immunoSEQ multiplex PCR; TCRdb's version includes in-frame clones alone and lacks a portion of them. The sample lists 75,000 to 100,000 clones, about four fifths occurring once. Their specific antigens are unknown. The sequencing used unstimulated CD8+ T cells sorted from spleen or lymph node cells, collected before intestinal transplant. These TCRs come from a human donor who received an intestinal transplant.

The table lists this clone with a few counts. J is TRBJ2-1 and V is TRBV5-4; TRBD2 agrees at 10 bases. This CDR3 comprises 15 residues. The ends lost 4 bases at V and 2 bases at J; junction bases unmatched: 3. Germline V gene lookup returns CDR1 SGHNT and CDR2 YYREEE (reference sequence). The CDR3 region has the DNA TGTGCCAGCAGCCTGAGCGGGGGGGCCTACAATGAGCAGTTCTTC. Its protein is CASSLSGGAYNEQFF.

This clone was recorded once. The chain is built from TRBV7-9 and TRBJ1-1, with D hard to call. Trimming stripped 5 bases from V and 7 bases from J, with 8 bases between. In germline, CDR1 is SEHNR, CDR2 FQNEAQ (reference sequence). This CDR3 comprises 11 residues. The CDR3 loop is CASSLHSEAFF. The DNA for the CDR3 is TGTGCCAGCAGCCTCCATAGTGAAGCTTTCTTT.

To note about this clone: Other DNA sequences in this sample translate to the same CDR3. The gene calls are TRBV4-1 and TRBJ2-7, with 7 bases fitting TRBD1. The CDR3 totals 14 residues. CDR1 is MGHRA, CDR2 YSYEKL, per germline. V lost 1 base and J lost 3; bases outside the gene matches: 3. The CDR3 is CASSQVDRDYEQYF. CDR3 bases: TGCGCCAGCAGCCAAGTCGACAGGGACTACGAGCAGTACTTC.

The CDR3 region has the DNA TGCGCCAGCAGCTTGCTTGTGTCGAGTGACTCGGAGCAGTACTTC. The encoded protein is CASSLLVSSDSEQYF. V gene TRBV5-1 combines with J gene TRBJ2-7; no reliable D call. Per the germline V gene, CDR1 is SGHRS and CDR2 is YFSETQ. The CDR3 length is 15 residues. With 1 base removed from V and 7 bases from J, the gap between germline ends came to 18 bases.

The rearrangement links TRBV5-4 to TRBJ2-2; tentative D call: TRBD2 (5 bases). Germline lookup yields CDR1 SGHNT and CDR2 YYREEE (reference sequence). Trimming removed 0 bases from V and 4 bases from J, with 10 bases in between. The CDR3 is 15 amino acids. CDR3 loop: CASSLGLAGTGELFF. DNA of the CDR3: TGTGCCAGCAGCTTGGGGCTAGCAGGCACCGGGGAGCTGTTTTTT.

V and J are TRBV27 and TRBJ2-1, with D maybe TRBD2 (5 bases). CDR1 and CDR2 from the germline V gene are MNHEY and SMNVEV (reference sequence). The CDR3 is made up of 12 amino acids. V was cut by 8 bases and J by 7 bases, with 12 bases left in between. The CDR3 DNA sequence: TGTGCCAGCCTAGACTACACAAATGAGCAGTTCTTC. It yields the protein CASLDYTNEQFF.

The chain has TRBV19 and TRBJ2-5; 14 bases map to TRBD2. Germline values: CDR1 LNHDA, CDR2 SQIVND (reference sequence). V lost 2 bases, J lost 7 bases, and 6 bases stayed unmatched. This CDR3 has 16 residues. CDR3 sequence reads: CASSITTSGGERTQYF. The CDR3 DNA sequence: TGTGCCAGTAGTATAACGACTAGCGGGGGGGAGCGGACCCAGTACTTC.

The chain recombines TRBV15 with TRBJ2-1; TRBD1 aligns across 10 bases. V was pared by 5 bases and J by 3 bases, with 4 bases of the junction left unmatched. CDR3 length: 15 amino acids. Germline V gene data show CDR1 as LNHNV and CDR2 as YYDKDF (reference sequence). The CDR3 bases are TGTGCCACCAGCCTCCGGGACAGGGGCTACAATGAGCAGTTCTTC. Encoded protein: CATSLRDRGYNEQFF.

The V gene is TRBV6-6, the J gene TRBJ2-2; no firm D call. With 0 bases removed from V and 7 bases from J, the gap between germline ends came to 6 bases. CDR1 and CDR2 from the germline V gene are MNHNY and SVGAGI (reference sequence). The CDR3 extends over 13 amino acids. CDR3 region: CASSYSVDGELFF. The CDR3 nucleotides are TGTGCCAGCAGTTACTCGGTAGACGGGGAGCTGTTTTTT.

The chain carries TRBV9 and TRBJ1-4; 7 bases agree with TRBD1. V lost 0 bases, J lost 3 bases, and 2 bases stayed unmatched. This CDR3 is built from 15 residues. Germline V lookup: CDR1 SGDLS, CDR2 YYNGEE. CDR3 coding DNA: TGTGCCAGCAGCGTAGGACAGGGTGCTAATGAAAAACTGTTTTTT. Encoded protein: CASSVGQGANEKLFF.